The 13 T cell receptor beta chains given below trace back to one sample, sequenced in a study of cytomegalovirus exposure and HLA in healthy donors. The method was immunoSEQ multiplex PCR; TCRdb's version includes in-frame clones alone and lacks a portion of them. Of about 280,000 clones detected, approximately 90% appear once; the ten largest clones hold about 0.9%. Sequencing input: PBMCs. These receptors came from a woman younger than 30 in good health and CMV-seronegative.

CDR3 sequence reads: CASSSGGLGGEQYF. The CDR3 nucleotides are TGTGCCAGCAGTTCGGGGGGTTTGGGCGGTGAGCAGTACTTC. The chain carries TRBV6-5 and TRBJ2-7, with 7 bases aligning to TRBD2. The germline CDR1 and CDR2 sequences are MNHEY and SVGAGI. There are 14 residues in the CDR3. J gave up 7 bases and V 4 bases, and 10 bases lay outside the gene matches.

This clone turned up a few times. The gene calls are TRBV18 and TRBJ1-1; 7 bases line up with TRBD1. V dropped 10 bases and J dropped 0; count of bases not matched to a gene: 8. The CDR3 contains 14 residues. Germline lookup yields CDR1 KGHSH and CDR2 LQKENI. The CDR3 region is CATRLGTVNTEAFF. The CDR3 DNA reads as TGTGCCACTCGGTTGGGGACAGTGAACACTGAAGCTTTCTTT.

Here the CDR3 DNA reads TGCAGCGTTGATGGCGCGGGAGCCACAGATACGCAGTATTTT. Protein: CSVDGAGATDTQYF. The chain combines TRBV29-1 with TRBJ2-3; 7 bases align to TRBD2. Trimming cost V 3 bases and J 2 bases; bases outside gene matches: 5. The CDR3 sequence is 14 residues long. Germline V CDR1 and CDR2: SQVTM, ANQGSEA.

As DNA, the CDR3 is TGTGCCAGCAGTTTTTCAGGGGTGGGTGAAAAACTGTTTTTT. Its protein product is CASSFSGVGEKLFF. The chain is built from TRBV27 and TRBJ1-4, with a tentative D call TRBD1 (6 bases). In germline, CDR1 is MNHEY, CDR2 SMNVEV (reference sequence). Trimming stripped 3 bases from V and 7 bases from J, with 12 bases between. The CDR3 is 14 amino acids. The variable domain in full, with the rest retrieved from reference TRBV27 and TRBJ1-4, is EAQVTQNPRYLITVTGKKLTVTCSQNMNHEYMSWYRQDPGLGLRQIYYSMNVEVTDKGDVPEGYKVSRKEKRNFPLILESPSPNQTSLYFCASSFSGVGEKLFFGSGTQLSVL.

J is TRBJ2-3 and V is TRBV5-6, with 8 bases matching TRBD1. V shed 4 bases and J 6 bases; nucleotides not matched to a gene: 13. In germline, CDR1 is SGHDT, CDR2 YYEEEE. The CDR3 is 16 residues long. This chain's CDR3 is CASSLVLTGVRDTQYF. The DNA of the CDR3 is TGTGCCAGCAGCCTGGTATTGACAGGGGTTCGGGATACGCAGTATTTT.

The chain recombines TRBV7-9 with TRBJ1-1; D not certain. Germline loops: CDR1 SEHNR, CDR2 FQNEAQ (reference sequence). The CDR3 contains 13 residues. V gave up 6 bases and J gave up 3 bases, with 11 bases separating them. The CDR3 region is CASRLSVDTEAFF. Written as DNA, the CDR3 is TGTGCCAGCAGACTAAGTGTGGACACTGAAGCTTTCTTT.

The chain links TRBV5-1 to TRBJ1-2, with D possibly matching TRBD1 (5 bases). The CDR3 has 16 residues. V was pared by 0 bases and J by 3 bases, with 15 bases between. Germline V gene sequence: CDR1 SGHRS, CDR2 YFSETQ. The CDR3 is CASSLAWRRDDYGYTF. CDR3 coding DNA: TGCGCCAGCAGCTTGGCATGGCGGCGGGACGACTATGGCTACACCTTC.

The chain has TRBV28 and TRBJ2-1, with TRBD1 matching 7 bases. In germline, CDR1 is MDHEN, CDR2 SYDVKM. V lost 3 bases, J lost 4 bases, and 9 bases stayed unmatched. The CDR3 covers 16 residues. CDR3 DNA sequence: TGTGCCAGCAGTTTCTTCCGGGACAGACTATACAATGAGCAGTTCTTC. Protein product: CASSFFRDRLYNEQFF. The whole variable domain, filled in from reference TRBV28 and TRBJ2-1, reads DVKVTQSSRYLVKRTGEKVFLECVQDMDHENMFWYRQDPGLGLRLIYFSYDVKMKEKGDIPEGYSVSREKKERFSLILESASTNQTSMYLCASSFFRDRLYNEQFFGPGTRLTVL.

This rearrangement joins TRBV4-3 to TRBJ2-1; 9 nucleotides align to TRBD1. This CDR3 spans 15 amino acids. From germline, CDR1 is LGHNA and CDR2 YSLEER. The V gene end was trimmed by 6 bases and the J gene end by 7 bases; junction bases not matched to a gene: 10. The CDR3 loop reads CASSPDRGTRNEQFF. The CDR3 nucleotides read TGCGCCAGCAGTCCCGACAGGGGGACCAGGAATGAGCAGTTCTTC.

V gene TRBV19 combines with J gene TRBJ2-5, with 12 bases matching TRBD2. This CDR3 is built from 19 residues. With V trimmed by 3 bases and J by 4 bases, 15 bases remained unmatched. Per germline, CDR1 LNHDA and CDR2 SQIVND (reference sequence). The CDR3 DNA is TGTGCCAGTAGTATCCGACTAGCGGGAGTTTTCGGGGGACGAGAGACCCAGTACTTC. This gives the protein CASSIRLAGVFGGRETQYF.

This chain links TRBV29-1 with TRBJ1-2; 7 bases are a match to TRBD1. The CDR3 totals 13 residues. Trimming at V came to 3 bases and at J to 3 bases, leaving 4 bases not matched to a gene. Germline V gene data show CDR1 as SQVTM and CDR2 as ANQGSEA. The CDR3, as DNA: TGCAGCGTTGATGGGACAGCCTACTATGGCTACACCTTC. Translation gives CSVDGTAYYGYTF.

This chain uses TRBV30 with TRBJ2-2; TRBD1 matches at 7 bases. The CDR3 is 13 amino acids. Germline CDR1 is GTSNPN and CDR2 is SVGIG (reference sequence). The V gene end was trimmed by 1 base and the J gene end by 6 bases; junction bases not matched to a gene: 2. CDR3 sequence reads: CAWSAGGAGELFF. The CDR3 nucleotides are TGTGCCTGGAGTGCAGGGGGTGCCGGGGAGCTGTTTTTT.

The chain uses TRBV27 and TRBJ2-7; no definite D call. In germline, CDR1 is MNHEY, CDR2 SMNVEV (reference sequence). The CDR3 has 13 amino acids. V lost 6 bases and J 4 bases, leaving 13 bases between the germline ends. This CDR3 reads CASRERLDYEQYF. The CDR3 DNA reads as TGTGCCAGCAGGGAGCGCCTAGATTACGAGCAGTACTTC.